This T cell receptor (beta chain) was captured in a study of OX40 agonist ivuxolimab in advanced cancers. The CDR3 is made up of 15 amino acids. Trimming cost V 5 bases and J 2 bases; bases outside gene matches: 5. Germline V CDR1 and CDR2: PRHDT, FYEKMQ (reference sequence). Here immunoSEQ multiplex PCR was the method, and the copy in TCRdb shows in-frame clones only, minus some. The sample includes 7,000 to 9,500 clones, 87% seen only once; the top ten take roughly 30%. This chain connects TRBV13 to TRBJ2-3; 9 nucleotides line up with TRBD2. The sequenced sample was CD4+ or CD8+ T cells sorted from blood, obtained in a trial of the OX40 agonist ivuxolimab. The receptor was derived from an adult with an advanced solid tumor such as melanoma, head and neck, liver or kidney cancer. CDR3: CASSGRLAVTDTQYF. Here the CDR3 DNA reads TGTGCCAGCAGCGGCAGACTAGCGGTCACAGATACGCAGTATTTT.